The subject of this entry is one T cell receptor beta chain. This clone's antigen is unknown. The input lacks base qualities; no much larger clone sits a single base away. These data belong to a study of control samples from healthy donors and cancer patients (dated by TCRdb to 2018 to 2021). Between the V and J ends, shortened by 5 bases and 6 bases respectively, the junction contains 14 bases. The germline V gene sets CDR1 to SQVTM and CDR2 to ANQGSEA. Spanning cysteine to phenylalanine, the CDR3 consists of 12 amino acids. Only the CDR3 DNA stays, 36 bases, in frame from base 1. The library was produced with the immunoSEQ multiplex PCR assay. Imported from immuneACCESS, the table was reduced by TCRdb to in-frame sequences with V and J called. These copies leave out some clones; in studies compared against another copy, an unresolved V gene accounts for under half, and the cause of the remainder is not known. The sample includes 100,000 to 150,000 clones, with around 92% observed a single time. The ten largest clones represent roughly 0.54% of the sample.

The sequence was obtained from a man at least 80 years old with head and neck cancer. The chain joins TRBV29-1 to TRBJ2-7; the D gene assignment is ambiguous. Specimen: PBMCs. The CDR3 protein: CSVYGELPEQYF. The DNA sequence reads TGCAGCGTTTATGGAGAGCTGCCCGAGCAGTACTTC.